This T cell receptor (beta chain) was sequenced in a study of blood T cell repertoires in COVID-19. Study summary: Samples came from the United States, Italy and Spain, spanning acute and convalescent COVID-19. The cDNA or gDNA used as material had been derived from T cells, B-cell-depleted T cells, or PBMCs.

In the original workflow: For nucleated cells, counts were estimated from reference gene primer amplification. The data were produced by immunoSEQ multiplex PCR, yet TCRdb's version contains in-frame clones alone and is incomplete. V and J calls and clone size are as listed in that table; D and trimming were resolved from the DNA. The sample lists 250,000 to 350,000 clones, more than 70% occurring once. The TCR originated in a woman in her fifties or sixties with acute or convalescent COVID-19. Sequenced material: peripheral blood.

CDR3 coding DNA: TGTGCCAGCAGTTGGAGCGGTGTACTTACTTACAATGAGCAGTTCTTC. Encoded protein: CASSWSGVLTYNEQFF. The chain recombines TRBV28 with TRBJ2-1; possible D gene TRBD2, 5 bases. Germline CDR1 is MDHEN and CDR2 is SYDVKM. With 4 bases removed from V and 4 bases from J, the gap between germline ends came to 17 bases. The CDR3 sequence is 16 residues long.